The T cell receptor beta chain described here comes from a study of radiotherapy plus CTLA-4 blockade in lung cancer. Looking at the study overall: Disease control was present in under 35% of patients, and objective responses in roughly 17%. Study results and caveats: Interferon-beta and early blood T cell clone dynamics reportedly predicted response best. In blood, after radiotherapy plus ipilimumab, tumor-derived TCR clones expanded.

As concerns this clone: What it binds is not known.

Sequencing used immunoSEQ multiplex PCR; TCRdb keeps in-frame clones, though not all of them. The data show roughly 62,000 clones, approximately 79% seen once. The source of this sequence is a human donor with non-small cell lung cancer who had a complete response to radiotherapy plus ipilimumab. Sequenced material: peripheral blood, taken from a patient treated with radiotherapy plus ipilimumab.

CDR3 protein: CASSGRTGTNYGYTF. For the CDR3, the DNA is TGTGCCAGCAGCGGGCGGACAGGAACTAACTATGGCTACACCTTC. The chain recombines TRBV7-2 with TRBJ1-2, with 7 bases lining up with TRBD1. Germline V CDR1 and CDR2: SGHTA, FQGNSA. The trim removed 5 bases at V and 0 bases at J, leaving 6 bases unmatched. CDR3 length equals 15 residues.